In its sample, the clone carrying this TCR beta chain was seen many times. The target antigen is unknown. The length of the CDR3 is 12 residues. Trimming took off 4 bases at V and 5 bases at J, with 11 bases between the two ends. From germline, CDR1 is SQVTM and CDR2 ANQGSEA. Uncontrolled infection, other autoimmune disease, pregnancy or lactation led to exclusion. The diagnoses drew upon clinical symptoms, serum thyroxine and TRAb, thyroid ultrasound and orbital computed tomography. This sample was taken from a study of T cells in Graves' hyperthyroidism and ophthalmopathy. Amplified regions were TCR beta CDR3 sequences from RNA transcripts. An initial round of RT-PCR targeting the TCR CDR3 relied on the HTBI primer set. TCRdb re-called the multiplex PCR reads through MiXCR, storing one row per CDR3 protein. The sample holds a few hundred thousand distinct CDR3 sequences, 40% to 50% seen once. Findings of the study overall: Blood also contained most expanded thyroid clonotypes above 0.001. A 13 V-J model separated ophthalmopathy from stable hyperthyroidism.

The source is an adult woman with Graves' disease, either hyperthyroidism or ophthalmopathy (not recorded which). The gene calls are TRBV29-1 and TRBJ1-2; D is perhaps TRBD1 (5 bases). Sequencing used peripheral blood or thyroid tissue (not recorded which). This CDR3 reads CSVGAGNYGYTF. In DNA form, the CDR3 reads TGCAGCGTTGGCGCAGGGAATTATGGCTACACCTTC.